This entry concerns a single T cell receptor (beta chain). Its target is not known. V shed 1 base and J 0 bases; nucleotides not matched to a gene: 5. Germline V CDR1 and CDR2: SGHRS, YFSETQ. The CDR3 length is 17 residues. The data belong to a study of CD8+ T cells in alopecia areata. The wider study: Treated individuals took tofacitinib by mouth, 5 to 10 mg twice daily. Study-level points and caveats: Affected scalp, especially in alopecia totalis/universalis, had a higher clonality than normal scalp did.

The authors extracted RNA and reverse transcribed it into cDNA as the sequencing template. Assay: immunoSEQ multiplex PCR; the TCRdb copy retains only in-frame clones and omits some. Here the sample spans roughly 200,000 clones, roughly two fifths being singletons. Treatment described: oral pan-JAK inhibitor, 5-10 mg twice daily. This chain connects TRBV5-1 to TRBJ2-2; 8 positions agree with TRBD1. The TCR was taken from a human donor with alopecia areata. The sample was CD4+ T cells sorted from blood, taken at approximately week 30, from a patient treated with tofacitinib. CDR3: CASSLRTGRANTGELFF. The CDR3 DNA sequence: TGCGCCAGCAGCTTGAGGACAGGGAGAGCGAACACCGGGGAGCTGTTTTTT.